The 12 T cell receptor beta chains below all came from one sample that was sequenced in a study of post-analysis software for immune sequencing data. Carried by the TCR beta cDNA libraries were unique molecular identifiers. TCRdb independently ran MiXCR on the PCR reads; one entry per CDR3 protein. The sample holds some 690,000 distinct CDR3 sequences; 55% to 60% are singletons and the top ten take about 11%. No antigen is known for these receptors. Whole-study findings and limits: About five TRBV segments appeared more often in patients than in controls, and TRBV5-6, TRBV5-1 and TRBV20-1 were among these.

The specimen was blood. These receptors were obtained from a girl aged 2-10 years with multiple sclerosis.

The chain employs TRBV19 and TRBJ2-3; D unresolved. The germline V gene encodes CDR1 LNHDA and CDR2 SQIVND (reference sequence). V lost 5 bases to trimming and J lost 0 bases, with 12 bases between them. This CDR3 is 15 amino acids long. CDR3: CASSDRAASTDTQYF. As DNA, the CDR3 is TGTGCCAGTAGTGACCGGGCCGCTAGCACAGATACGCAGTATTTT.

The chain has TRBV10-3 and TRBJ2-1; 9 positions agree with TRBD1. The junction had 4 bases not matched to a gene; V was cut back by 4 bases and J by 9 bases. In germline, CDR1 is ENHRY, CDR2 SYGVKD. CDR3 length equals 13 residues. CDR3 nucleotide sequence: TGTGCCATCAGTGCGGGACAGGGTGTTGAGCAGTTCTTC. This encodes CAISAGQGVEQFF.

The V gene is TRBV14, the J gene TRBJ1-6, with D unclear. The CDR3 has 15 amino acids. Trimming took 3 bases from V and 0 from J, leaving 6 bases between them. Germline CDR1 SGHDN, CDR2 FVKESK. The CDR3: CASSQESSYNSPLHF. DNA of the CDR3: TGTGCCAGCAGCCAGGAGAGCTCCTATAATTCACCCCTCCACTTT.

The chain is built from TRBV12-3 or TRBV12-4 and TRBJ2-1; maybe TRBD2 (6 bases). The V gene lost 7 bases and the J gene lost 2 bases, with 24 bases spanning the gap. The CDR3 runs 18 residues. Here the CDR3 reads CASTVLTGEIGTYNEQFF. The CDR3 DNA is TGTGCCAGCACCGTTCTCACGGGAGAGATAGGGACCTACAATGAGCAGTTCTTC.

V is TRBV27 and J is TRBJ2-3, with D possibly TRBD2 on 5 matching bases. V was cut by 2 bases and J by 4 bases, with 16 bases left in between. Germline CDR1 is MNHEY and CDR2 is SMNVEV (reference sequence). The CDR3 runs 16 residues. CDR3 nucleotides: TGTGCCAGCAGTTTAAGGCCACCGGACTCCGCAGATACGCAGTATTTT. It specifies CASSLRPPDSADTQYF.

Only a few counts were recorded for this clonotype. The rearrangement joins TRBV6-2 or TRBV6-3 to TRBJ2-5, with D hard to call. Trimming shortened V by 2 bases and J by 4 bases, and 8 bases separated the two germline ends. The CDR3 spans 13 residues. Germline CDR1 MNHEY, CDR2 SVGEGT. CDR3 protein: CASSYGATETQYF. The CDR3 nucleotides are TGTGCCAGCAGTTACGGAGCAACAGAGACCCAGTACTTC.

This clonotype was seen more than once but under ten times. Here the CDR3 reads CASSPRGATDTQYF. The CDR3 DNA follows: TGTGCCAGCTCACCGCGGGGGGCTACAGATACGCAGTATTTT. J is TRBJ2-3 and V is TRBV18; 8 nucleotides agree with TRBD2. This CDR3 spans 14 amino acids. Germline trimming cut 3 bases from V and 3 bases from J; bases unmatched to any gene: 2. Per germline, CDR1 KGHSH and CDR2 LQKENI. Drawing the rest from reference TRBV18 and TRBJ2-3, the complete variable domain is NAGVMQNPRHLVRRRGQEARLRCSPMKGHSHVYWYRQLPEEGLKFMVYLQKENIIDESGMPKERFSAEFPKEGPSILRIQQVVRGDSAAYFCASSPRGATDTQYFGPGTRLTVL.

The J gene is TRBJ2-3, the V gene TRBV4-2, with 13 bases lining up with TRBD2. V gave up 8 bases and J gave up 5 bases; unmatched junction bases: 4. Germline V CDR1 and CDR2: LGHNA, YNFKEQ. CDR3 length: 14 residues. Written as DNA, the CDR3 is TGTGCCAGCGGGACTAGCGGGATGGGAGATACGCAGTATTTT. It translates to CASGTSGMGDTQYF.

The rearrangement joins TRBV7-3 to TRBJ2-3, with 8 bases that match TRBD2. CDR3 length equals 14 residues. Germline CDR1 is SGHTA and CDR2 is FQGTGA. Losses at the gene ends were 5 bases for V and 4 bases for J; bases not matched to a gene: 5. This CDR3 is CASSGTGGPDTQYF. In DNA form, the CDR3 reads TGTGCCAGCAGCGGAACGGGAGGGCCAGATACGCAGTATTTT.

The chain couples TRBV20-1 to TRBJ2-1; D tentatively fits TRBD1 or TRBD2 (5 bases each). TRBJ2-7 matches the DNA end more closely, so the J call is doubtful. Germline V gene lookup returns CDR1 DFQATT and CDR2 SNEGSKA (reference sequence). The CDR3 consists of 14 residues. DNA of the CDR3: TGCAGTGCCAACCATAAAAGGGGAGCCTACGAGCAGTACTTC. Encoded protein: CSANHKRGAYEQYF.

The V and J genes are TRBV15 and TRBJ1-5; D unclear. The germline V gene has CDR1 LNHNV and CDR2 YYDKDF (reference sequence). The CDR3 contains 12 residues. The V gene lost 3 bases and the J gene lost 4 bases, with 4 bases spanning the gap. CDR3 nucleotides: TGTGCCACCAGCAGTTCAAATCAGCCCCAGCATTTT. Translating it yields CATSSSNQPQHF.

The chain is built from TRBV29-1 and TRBJ2-7; D is unclear. Between the trimmed V and J ends, which lost 6 bases and 2 bases, there was a span of 8 bases. This CDR3 comprises 11 residues. Germline lookup yields CDR1 SQVTM and CDR2 ANQGSEA. The CDR3 DNA reads as TGCAGCGTCGACTCCCCCTACGAGCAGTACTTC. Translation gives CSVDSPYEQYF.